These 5 T cell receptor beta chains were all obtained from the same sample, sequenced in a study of blood T cell repertoires in COVID-19. Clones were read by immunoSEQ multiplex PCR, and TCRdb kept only the in-frame ones, dropping some. The data contain 65,000 to 85,000 clones, roughly nine tenths of them seen just once; the ten biggest clones take up 7.5% to 9%. The specimen sequenced was peripheral blood. The receptor source for this set is a man in his fifties or sixties with active COVID-19.

This sequence joins TRBV7-9 and TRBJ1-4, with TRBD1 identical over 10 bases. This CDR3 region has 17 residues. J gave up 6 bases and V 5 bases, and 12 bases lay outside the gene matches. Germline-derived CDR1 and CDR2 are SEHNR and FQNEAQ (reference sequence). CDR3 loop: CASSRDRGSSIDEKLFF. The CDR3, as DNA: TGTGCCAGCAGCCGGGACAGGGGCTCTTCGATAGATGAAAAACTGTTTTTT.

V gene TRBV9 combines with J gene TRBJ2-3; 15 nucleotides agree with TRBD2. CDR3 length: 18 amino acids. Germline V lookup: CDR1 SGDLS, CDR2 YYNGEE. With V trimmed by 0 bases and J by 0 bases, 2 bases remained unmatched. CDR3 sequence reads: CASSVAGLAGGSTDTQYF. DNA of the CDR3: TGTGCCAGCAGCGTAGCCGGACTAGCGGGGGGGAGCACAGATACGCAGTATTTT.

V is TRBV19 and J is TRBJ2-1; weak D call: TRBD1 (6 bases). CDR1 is LNHDA and CDR2 is SQIVND in the germline V gene (reference sequence). With 7 bases removed from V and 4 bases from J, the gap between germline ends came to 17 bases. CDR3 length: 15 amino acids. The CDR3 is CASTTTSGQYNEQFF. In nucleotides, the CDR3 is TGTGCCAGTACCACAACCTCGGGACAATACAATGAGCAGTTCTTC.

The rearrangement uses TRBV21-1 and TRBJ2-2; the D call of TRBD1 is as the table states it, not checked on the DNA. TRBV21-1 is annotated as a pseudogene. CDR3 length equals 19 residues. CDR3 DNA sequence: TGTGCCAGCAGCAAAGACCTTGGTATTGGACACATGAACACCGGGGAGCTGTTTTTT. This translates into CASSKDLGIGHMNTGELFF.

This rearrangement joins TRBV7-9 to TRBJ1-1, with a tentative D call TRBD1 (5 bases). CDR3 size: 12 residues. V dropped 5 bases and J dropped 3 bases, with 7 bases sitting between them. In germline, CDR1 is SEHNR, CDR2 FQNEAQ (reference sequence). The CDR3: CASSRGDTEAFF. In nucleotides, the CDR3 is TGTGCCAGCAGCCGGGGGGACACTGAAGCTTTCTTT.